In this sample, the clone carrying this T cell receptor (beta chain) turned up a few times. These data belong to a study of OX40 agonist ivuxolimab in advanced cancers. Study details: Of mixed ages from about 23 to 79 and averaging around 60 years, the group was around 78% male.

Some clones are missing from TCRdb's copy, which holds only in-frame ones; the method was immunoSEQ multiplex PCR. In the table there are more than 65,000 clones, roughly 86% of which are singletons. Germline V gene lookup returns CDR1 MGHRA and CDR2 YSYEKL. V was shortened by 4 bases and J by 4 bases, with 10 bases between the two germline ends. This CDR3 contains 13 residues. The rearrangement links TRBV4-1 to TRBJ2-5; D gene ambiguous. This material consisted of CD4+ or CD8+ T cells sorted from blood, taken in a trial of the OX40 agonist ivuxolimab. The source is an adult with an advanced solid tumor such as melanoma, head and neck, liver or kidney cancer. The CDR3, as DNA: TGCGCCAGCAGCCGCCTCTTGCCAGAGACCCAGTACTTC. Its translation is CASSRLLPETQYF.